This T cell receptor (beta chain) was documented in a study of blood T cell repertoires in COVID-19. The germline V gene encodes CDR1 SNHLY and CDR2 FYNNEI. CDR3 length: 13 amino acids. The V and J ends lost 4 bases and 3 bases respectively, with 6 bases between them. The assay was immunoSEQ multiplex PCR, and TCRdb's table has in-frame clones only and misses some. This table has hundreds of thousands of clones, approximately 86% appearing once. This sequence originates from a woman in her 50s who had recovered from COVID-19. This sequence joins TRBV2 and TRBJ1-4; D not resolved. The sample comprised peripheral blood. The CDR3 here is CASSVGPNEKLFF. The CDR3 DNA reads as TGTGCCAGCAGTGTTGGGCCTAATGAAAAACTGTTTTTT.